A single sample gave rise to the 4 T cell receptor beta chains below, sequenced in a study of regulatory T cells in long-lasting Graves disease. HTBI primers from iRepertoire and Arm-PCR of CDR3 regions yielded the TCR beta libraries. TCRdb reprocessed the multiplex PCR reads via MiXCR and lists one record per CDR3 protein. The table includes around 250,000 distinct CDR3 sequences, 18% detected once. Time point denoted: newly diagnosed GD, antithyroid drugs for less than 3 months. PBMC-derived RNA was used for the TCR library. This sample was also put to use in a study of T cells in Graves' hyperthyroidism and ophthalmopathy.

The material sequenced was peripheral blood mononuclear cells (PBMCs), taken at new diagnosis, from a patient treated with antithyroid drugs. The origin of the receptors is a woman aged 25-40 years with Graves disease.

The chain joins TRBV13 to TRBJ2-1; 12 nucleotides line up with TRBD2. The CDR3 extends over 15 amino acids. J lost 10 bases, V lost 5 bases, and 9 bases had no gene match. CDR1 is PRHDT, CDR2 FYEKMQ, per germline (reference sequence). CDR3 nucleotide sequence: TGTGCCAGCAGCGACCCTAGCGGGGGGGCTGTCGAGCAGTTCTTC. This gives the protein CASSDPSGGAVEQFF.

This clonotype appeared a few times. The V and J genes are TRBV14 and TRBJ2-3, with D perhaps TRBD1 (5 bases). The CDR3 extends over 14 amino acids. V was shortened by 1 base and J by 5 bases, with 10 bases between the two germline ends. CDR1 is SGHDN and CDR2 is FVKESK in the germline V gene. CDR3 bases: TGTGCCAGCAGCCAAGGGACACCGGTAGATACGCAGTATTTT. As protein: CASSQGTPVDTQYF. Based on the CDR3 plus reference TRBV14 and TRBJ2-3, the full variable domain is EAGVTQFPSHSVIEKGQTVTLRCDPISGHDNLYWYRRVMGKEIKFLLHFVKESKQDESGMPNNRFLAERTGGTYSTLKVQPAELEDSGVYFCASSQGTPVDTQYFGPGTRLTVL.

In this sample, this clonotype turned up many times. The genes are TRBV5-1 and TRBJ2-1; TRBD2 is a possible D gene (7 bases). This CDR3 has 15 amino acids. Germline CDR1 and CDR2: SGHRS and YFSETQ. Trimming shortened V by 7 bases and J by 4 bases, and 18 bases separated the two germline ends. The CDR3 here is CASGAGGGGYNEQFF. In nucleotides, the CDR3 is TGCGCCAGCGGCGCCGGGGGCGGGGGTTACAATGAGCAGTTCTTC.

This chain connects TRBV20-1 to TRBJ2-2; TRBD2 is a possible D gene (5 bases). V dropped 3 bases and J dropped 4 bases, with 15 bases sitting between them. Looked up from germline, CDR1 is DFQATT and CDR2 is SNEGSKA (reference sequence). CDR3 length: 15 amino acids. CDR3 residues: CSARERPGVTGELFF. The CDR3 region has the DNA TGCAGTGCTAGGGAGCGGCCCGGGGTCACCGGGGAGCTGTTTTTT.